Listed here are 5 T cell receptor beta chains from one sample, sequenced in a study of T cell responses to AZD1222 COVID-19 vaccine. Sequencing was performed with immunoSEQ multiplex PCR; in TCRdb, only in-frame clones are kept and a portion is missing. The profile shows about 86,000 clones, approximately 90% of them singletons. The source material was peripheral blood, sampled on day 0 of AZD1222 vaccination. Receptor source: an adult in good health.

This chain links TRBV5-6 with TRBJ1-2; no reliable D call. V was pared by 0 bases and J by 4 bases, with 4 bases between. This CDR3 is built from 12 residues. Germline CDR1 is SGHDT and CDR2 is YYEEEE. The CDR3, as DNA: TGTGCCAGCAGCTTGGAGAGCTATGGCTACACCTTC. Translation: CASSLESYGYTF. The full variable domain, its missing parts supplied by reference TRBV5-6 and TRBJ1-2, is DAGVTQSPTHLIKTRGQQVTLRCSPKSGHDTVSWYQQALGQGPQFIFQYYEEEERQRGNFPDRFSGHQFPNYSSELNVNALLLGDSALYLCASSLESYGYTFGSGTRLTVV.

The chain is built from TRBV19 and TRBJ1-1; D gene unclear. Per the germline V gene, CDR1 is LNHDA and CDR2 is SQIVND (reference sequence). The CDR3 has 12 residues. V was cut by 6 bases and J by 5 bases, with 10 bases left in between. The CDR3: CASSPPGTEAFF. In nucleotides, the CDR3 is TGTGCCAGTAGCCCTCCGGGGACTGAAGCTTTCTTT.

The chain uses TRBV2 and TRBJ2-3, with 16 bases aligning to TRBD2. Per the germline V gene, CDR1 is SNHLY and CDR2 is FYNNEI. The V segment lost 6 bases and the J segment 4 bases; nucleotides outside the gene matches: 10. The CDR3 runs 18 residues. The CDR3 nucleotides read TGTGCCAGCAGCAGTCCCGGGACTAGCGGGGGGGAGGCAGATACGCAGTATTTT. Translation: CASSSPGTSGGEADTQYF.

The chain joins TRBV9 to TRBJ2-3; possible D gene TRBD2, 5 bases. From germline, CDR1 is SGDLS and CDR2 YYNGEE. The V and J ends lost 0 bases and 4 bases respectively, with 9 bases between them. This CDR3 is 14 amino acids long. The CDR3 sequence: CASSVGGPADTQYF. The CDR3 nucleotides read TGTGCCAGCAGCGTAGGCGGGCCGGCAGATACGCAGTATTTT.

The chain is built from TRBV5-1 and TRBJ2-7; TRBD1 matches at 9 bases. V gave up 5 bases and J gave up 2 bases; unmatched junction bases: 5. The CDR3 runs 14 residues. Germline loops: CDR1 SGHRS, CDR2 YFSETQ. The CDR3 is CASRGTGNPYEQYF. CDR3 bases: TGCGCCAGCAGAGGGACAGGGAACCCCTACGAGCAGTACTTC.